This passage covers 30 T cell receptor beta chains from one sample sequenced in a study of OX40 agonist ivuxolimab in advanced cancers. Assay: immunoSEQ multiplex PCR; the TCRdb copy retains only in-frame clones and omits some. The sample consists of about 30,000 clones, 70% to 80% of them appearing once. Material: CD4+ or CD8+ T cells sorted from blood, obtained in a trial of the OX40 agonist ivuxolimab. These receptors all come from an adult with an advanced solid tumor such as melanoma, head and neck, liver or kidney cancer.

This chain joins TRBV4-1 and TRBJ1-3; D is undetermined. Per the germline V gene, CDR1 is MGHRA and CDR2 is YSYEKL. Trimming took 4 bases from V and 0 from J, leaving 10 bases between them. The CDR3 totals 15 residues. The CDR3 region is CASSLGPSSGNTIYF. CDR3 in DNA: TGCGCCAGCAGCCTGGGCCCGAGCTCTGGAAACACCATATATTTT.

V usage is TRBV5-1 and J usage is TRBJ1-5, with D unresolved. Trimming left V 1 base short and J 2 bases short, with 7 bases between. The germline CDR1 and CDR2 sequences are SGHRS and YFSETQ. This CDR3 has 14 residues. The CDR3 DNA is TGCGCCAGCAGCTTGTCAGGTGGCAATCAGCCCCAGCATTTT. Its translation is CASSLSGGNQPQHF.

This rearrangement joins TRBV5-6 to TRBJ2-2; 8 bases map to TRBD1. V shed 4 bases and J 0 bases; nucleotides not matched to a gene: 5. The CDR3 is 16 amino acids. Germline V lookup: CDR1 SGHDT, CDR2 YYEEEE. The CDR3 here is CASSRLDRANTGELFF. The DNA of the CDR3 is TGTGCCAGCAGCCGACTGGACAGGGCGAACACCGGGGAGCTGTTTTTT.

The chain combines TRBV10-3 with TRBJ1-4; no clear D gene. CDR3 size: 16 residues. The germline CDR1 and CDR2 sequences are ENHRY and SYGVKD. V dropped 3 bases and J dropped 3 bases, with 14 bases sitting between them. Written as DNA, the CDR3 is TGTGCCATCAGTGATAGTGGGGTGGTCGCTAATGAAAAACTGTTTTTT. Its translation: CAISDSGVVANEKLFF.

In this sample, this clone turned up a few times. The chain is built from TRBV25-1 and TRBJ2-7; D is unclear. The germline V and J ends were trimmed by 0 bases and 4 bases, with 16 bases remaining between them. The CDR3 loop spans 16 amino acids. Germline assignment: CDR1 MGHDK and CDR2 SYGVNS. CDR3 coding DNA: TGTGCCAGCAGTGAATATGGCGAGGATGGGGTTTACGAGCAGTACTTC. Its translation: CASSEYGEDGVYEQYF.

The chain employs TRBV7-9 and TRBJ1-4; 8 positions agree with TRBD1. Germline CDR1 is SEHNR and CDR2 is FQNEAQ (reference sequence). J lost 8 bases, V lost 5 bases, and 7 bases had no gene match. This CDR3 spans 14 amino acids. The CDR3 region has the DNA TGTGCCAGCAGCCCGACAGGGGTTGACGAAAAACTGTTTTTT. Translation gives CASSPTGVDEKLFF.

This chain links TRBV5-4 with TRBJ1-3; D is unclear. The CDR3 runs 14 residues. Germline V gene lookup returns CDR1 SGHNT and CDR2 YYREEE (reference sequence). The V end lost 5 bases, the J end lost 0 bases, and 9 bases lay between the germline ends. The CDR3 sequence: CASSYGSSGNTIYF. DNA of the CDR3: TGTGCCAGCAGTTATGGGTCCTCTGGAAACACCATATATTTT.

The CDR3 here is CASSLLSGGTDTQYF. The CDR3 DNA follows: TGTGCCAGCAGCTTGTTAAGCGGGGGTACAGATACGCAGTATTTT. V usage is TRBV5-6 and J usage is TRBJ2-3, with 8 bases that match TRBD2. V shed 1 base, J shed 3 bases, and the junction held 4 bases outside the gene matches. The germline gives CDR1 SGHDT, CDR2 YYEEEE. The CDR3 length is 15 residues. Based on the CDR3 plus reference TRBV5-6 and TRBJ2-3, the full variable domain is DAGVTQSPTHLIKTRGQQVTLRCSPKSGHDTVSWYQQALGQGPQFIFQYYEEEERQRGNFPDRFSGHQFPNYSSELNVNALLLGDSALYLCASSLLSGGTDTQYFGPGTRLTVL.

In DNA, the CDR3 is TGTGCCAGCAGTCCGACGACAGGGAAAAGGACACCCCTCCACTTT. It translates to CASSPTTGKRTPLHF. The rearrangement links TRBV27 to TRBJ1-6; 7 bases agree with TRBD1. This CDR3 is built from 15 residues. CDR1 is MNHEY, CDR2 SMNVEV, per germline (reference sequence). The ends lost 5 bases at V and 11 bases at J; junction bases unmatched: 12.

Here the CDR3 reads CASSYRDGSTYEQYF. Here the CDR3 DNA reads TGTGCCAGCAGCTACCGGGATGGCAGTACCTACGAGCAGTACTTC. V gene TRBV7-9 combines with J gene TRBJ2-7, with a tentative D call TRBD2 (5 bases). V was shortened by 4 bases and J by 2 bases, with 15 bases between the two germline ends. The CDR3 extends over 15 amino acids. Germline V gene sequence: CDR1 SEHNR, CDR2 FQNEAQ (reference sequence).

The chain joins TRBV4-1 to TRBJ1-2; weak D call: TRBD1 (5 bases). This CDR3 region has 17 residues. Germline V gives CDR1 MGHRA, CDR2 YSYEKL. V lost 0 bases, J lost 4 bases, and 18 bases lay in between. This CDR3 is CASSQDSLPGPGYGYTF. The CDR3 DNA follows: TGCGCCAGCAGCCAAGATAGTCTCCCAGGGCCAGGCTATGGCTACACCTTC.

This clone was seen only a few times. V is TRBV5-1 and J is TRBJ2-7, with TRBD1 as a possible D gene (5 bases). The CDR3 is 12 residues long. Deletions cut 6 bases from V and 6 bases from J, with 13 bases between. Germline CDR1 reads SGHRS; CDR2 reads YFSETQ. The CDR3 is CASKQGTGEQYF. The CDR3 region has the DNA TGCGCCAGCAAGCAGGGAACGGGCGAGCAGTACTTC. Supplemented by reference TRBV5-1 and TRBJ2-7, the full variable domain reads KAGVTQTPRYLIKTRGQQVTLSCSPISGHRSVSWYQQTPGQGLQFLFEYFSETQRNKGNFPGRFSGRQFSNSRSEMNVSTLELGDSALYLCASKQGTGEQYFGPGTRLTVT.

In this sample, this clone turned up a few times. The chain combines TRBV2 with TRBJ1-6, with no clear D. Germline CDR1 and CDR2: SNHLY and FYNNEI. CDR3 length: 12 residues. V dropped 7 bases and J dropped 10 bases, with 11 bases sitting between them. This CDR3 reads CASIGGKSPLHF. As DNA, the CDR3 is TGTGCCAGCATTGGCGGGAAATCACCCCTCCACTTT.

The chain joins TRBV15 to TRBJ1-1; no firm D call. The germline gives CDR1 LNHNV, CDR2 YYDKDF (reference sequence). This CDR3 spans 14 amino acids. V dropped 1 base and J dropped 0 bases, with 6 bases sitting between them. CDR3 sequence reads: CATSRGGLNTEAFF. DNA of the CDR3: TGTGCCACCAGCAGAGGTGGCCTGAACACTGAAGCTTTCTTT.

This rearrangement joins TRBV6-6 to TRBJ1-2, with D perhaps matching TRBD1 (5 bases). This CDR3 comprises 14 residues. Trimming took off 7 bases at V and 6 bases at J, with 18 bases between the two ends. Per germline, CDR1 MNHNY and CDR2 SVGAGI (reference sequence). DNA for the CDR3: TGTGCCAGCAACAGAAGGGGCGCTGGAAATGGCTACACCTTC. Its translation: CASNRRGAGNGYTF.

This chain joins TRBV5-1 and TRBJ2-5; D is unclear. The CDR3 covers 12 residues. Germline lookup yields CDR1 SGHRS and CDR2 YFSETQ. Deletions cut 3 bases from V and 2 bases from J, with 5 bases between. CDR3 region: CASSSSQETQYF. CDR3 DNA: TGCGCCAGCAGCTCCTCTCAAGAGACCCAGTACTTC.

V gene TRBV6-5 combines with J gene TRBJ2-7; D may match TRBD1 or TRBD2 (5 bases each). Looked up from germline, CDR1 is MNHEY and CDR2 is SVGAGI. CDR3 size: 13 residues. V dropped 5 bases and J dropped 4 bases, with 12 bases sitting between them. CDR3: CASSKGPFYEQYF. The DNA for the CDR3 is TGTGCCAGCAGTAAGGGACCGTTTTACGAGCAGTACTTC.

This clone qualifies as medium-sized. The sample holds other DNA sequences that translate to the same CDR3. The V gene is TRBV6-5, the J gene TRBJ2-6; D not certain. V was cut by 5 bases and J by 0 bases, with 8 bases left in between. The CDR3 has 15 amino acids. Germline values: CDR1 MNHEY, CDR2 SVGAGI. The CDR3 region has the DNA TGTGCCAGCAGTCGGAGAAGCTCTGGGGCCAACGTCCTGACTTTC. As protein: CASSRRSSGANVLTF.

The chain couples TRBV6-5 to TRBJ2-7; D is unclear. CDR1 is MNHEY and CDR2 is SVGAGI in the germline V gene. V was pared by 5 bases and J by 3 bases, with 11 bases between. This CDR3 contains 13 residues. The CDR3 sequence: CASSESIGYEQYF. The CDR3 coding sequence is TGTGCCAGCAGTGAAAGTATCGGCTACGAGCAGTACTTC.

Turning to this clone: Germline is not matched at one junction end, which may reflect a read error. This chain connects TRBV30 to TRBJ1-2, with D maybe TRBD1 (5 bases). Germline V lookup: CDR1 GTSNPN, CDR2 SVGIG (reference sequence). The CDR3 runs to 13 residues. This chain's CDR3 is CAWSVHDGGNLSF. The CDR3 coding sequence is TGTGCCTGGAGTGTACATGACGGGGGGAATCTCTCCTTC.

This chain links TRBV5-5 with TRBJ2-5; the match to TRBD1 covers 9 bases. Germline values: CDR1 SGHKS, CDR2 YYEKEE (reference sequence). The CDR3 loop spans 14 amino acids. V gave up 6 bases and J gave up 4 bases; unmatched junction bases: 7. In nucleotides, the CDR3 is TGTGCCAGCAAAGAGGGACAGGGTGGAGAGACCCAGTACTTC. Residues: CASKEGQGGETQYF.

The CDR3 bases are TGTGCCTGGAGCTGGGAAGGTGGCTACACCTTC. It codes for CAWSWEGGYTF. This chain connects TRBV30 to TRBJ1-2, with D unclear. The CDR3 spans 11 residues. The V gene lost 3 bases and the J gene lost 7 bases, with 9 bases spanning the gap. The germline V gene encodes CDR1 GTSNPN and CDR2 SVGIG (reference sequence).

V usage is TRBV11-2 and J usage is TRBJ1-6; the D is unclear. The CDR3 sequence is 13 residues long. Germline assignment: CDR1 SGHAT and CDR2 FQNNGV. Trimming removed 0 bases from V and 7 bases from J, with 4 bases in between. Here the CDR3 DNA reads TGTGCCAGCAGCTTAGAGCCGAATTCACCCCTCCACTTT. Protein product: CASSLEPNSPLHF.

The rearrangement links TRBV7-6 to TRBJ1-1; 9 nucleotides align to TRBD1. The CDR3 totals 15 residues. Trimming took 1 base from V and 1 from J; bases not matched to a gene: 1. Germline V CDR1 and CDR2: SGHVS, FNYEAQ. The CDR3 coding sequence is TGTGCCAGCAGCTTAGGACAGGGGGGGAACACTGAAGCTTTCTTT. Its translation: CASSLGQGGNTEAFF.

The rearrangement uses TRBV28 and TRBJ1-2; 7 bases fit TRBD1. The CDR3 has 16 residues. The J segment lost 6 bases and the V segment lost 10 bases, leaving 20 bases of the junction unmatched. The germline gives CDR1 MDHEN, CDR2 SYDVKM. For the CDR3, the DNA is TGTGCCACCTTGGATATGGACAGGCTAAAAACCGATGGCTACACCTTC. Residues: CATLDMDRLKTDGYTF.

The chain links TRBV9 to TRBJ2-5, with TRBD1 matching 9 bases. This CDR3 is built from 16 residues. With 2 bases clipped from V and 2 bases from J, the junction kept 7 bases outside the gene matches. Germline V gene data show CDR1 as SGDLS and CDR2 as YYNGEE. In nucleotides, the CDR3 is TGTGCCAGCAGCGTCATAACCGGGACAGGGCAAGAGACCCAGTACTTC. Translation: CASSVITGTGQETQYF.

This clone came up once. The CDR3 DNA reads TGTGCCATCAGTGAAAGGGGGGACCCCGCCGGGGAGCTGTTTTTT. It is translated as CAISERGDPAGELFF. The chain carries TRBV10-3 and TRBJ2-2; D may be TRBD1 or TRBD2 (6 bases each). V was trimmed by 3 bases and J by 6 bases, leaving 14 bases between them. The CDR3 runs to 15 residues. The V gene's germline CDR1 is ENHRY and CDR2 SYGVKD.

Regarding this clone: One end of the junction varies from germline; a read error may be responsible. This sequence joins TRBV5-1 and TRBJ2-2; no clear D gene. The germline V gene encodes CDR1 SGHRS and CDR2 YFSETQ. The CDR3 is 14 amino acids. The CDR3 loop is CASSIGPKTGELFF. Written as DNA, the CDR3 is TGCGCCAGCAGCATTGGACCGAAAACCGGGGAGCTGTTTTTT.

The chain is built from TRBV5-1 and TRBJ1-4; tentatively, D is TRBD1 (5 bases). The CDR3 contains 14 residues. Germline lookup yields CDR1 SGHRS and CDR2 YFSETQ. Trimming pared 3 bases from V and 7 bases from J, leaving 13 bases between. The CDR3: CASSWAPGTEKLFF. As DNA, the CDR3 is TGCGCCAGCAGCTGGGCCCCAGGGACTGAAAAACTGTTTTTT. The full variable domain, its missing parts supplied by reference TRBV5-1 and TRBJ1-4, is KAGVTQTPRYLIKTRGQQVTLSCSPISGHRSVSWYQQTPGQGLQFLFEYFSETQRNKGNFPGRFSGRQFSNSRSEMNVSTLELGDSALYLCASSWAPGTEKLFFGSGTQLSVL.

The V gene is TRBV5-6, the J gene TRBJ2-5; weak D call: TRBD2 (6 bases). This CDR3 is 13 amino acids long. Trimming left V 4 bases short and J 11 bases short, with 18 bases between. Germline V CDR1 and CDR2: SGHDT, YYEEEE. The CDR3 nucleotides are TGTGCCAGCAGCCCGGGACCAGGGAGCGGGCAGTACTTC. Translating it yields CASSPGPGSGQYF.